One T cell receptor beta chain is described in this entry. Its target is not known. Version v3.0 of the immunoSEQ assay ran at survey level. The method was immunoSEQ multiplex PCR; TCRdb's version includes in-frame clones alone and lacks a portion of them. This sample has 35,000 to 45,000 clones, with about 94% found just once. These data are taken from a study of long-term antiretroviral therapy in people with HIV. The study's findings and limits: Blood dates from the mid-2000s to the late 2010s, possibly under older ART regimens. Increased diversity was seen after ART, yet it remained lower than in transplant donor controls.

Germline V gives CDR1 SGDLS, CDR2 YYNGEE. The trim removed 0 bases at V and 3 bases at J, leaving 4 bases unmatched. The CDR3 is 15 residues long. Sequenced here: unsorted PBMCs, sampled 4.1 years after starting antiretroviral therapy. The sequence was obtained from a woman in her fifties or sixties with HIV. The V and J genes are TRBV9 and TRBJ2-5; 8 bases are a match to TRBD2. DNA for the CDR3: TGTGCCAGCAGCGTAGGGCGGGGGGCCAAAGAGACCCAGTACTTC. It codes for CASSVGRGAKETQYF.